This record covers a single TCR beta chain. Its binding antigen is unknown. No base qualities exist here, and no much larger clone lies one base off it. The data belong to a study of T-cell memory formation after mild COVID-19 (dated by TCRdb to the early 2020s). Context from the whole study: TCR sequence clusters from the two donors were largely donor specific. The cohort was made up of two young adult volunteers, one female and one male, who were previously healthy. Longitudinal TCRalpha and TCRbeta repertoire sequencing tracked T-cell clones expanding and contracting after mild COVID-19 in two donors. Broader findings and caveats from the paper: Only a couple of mild cases were covered in the study, and larger cohorts including severe cases with pre-infection samples were considered necessary. The detection of some responding clones in pre-infection memory suggests that pre-existing cross-reactive memory T cells joined the SARS-CoV-2 response. The second-wave clones that peaked on day 37 were not confirmed to be SARS-CoV-2 specific. Contracting CD4+ clones turned up mainly in the CM and EM memory subsets, whereas EMRA was where CD8+ clones were enriched. Clones that contracted from day 15 to 85 showed balanced CD4/CD8 phenotypes, whereas a second wave of clones that expanded from day 15 to 37 leaned towards CD4+.

The germline V gene encodes CDR1 MNHNY and CDR2 SVGAGI (reference sequence). The CDR3 numbers 13 residues from cysteine through phenylalanine. Left in the record is the CDR3 DNA by itself, 39 bases read in frame from the first base. Deletion took 10 bases off V and 3 bases off J, with a span of 15 bases between the germline ends. Ficoll-Paque density gradient centrifugation was the method used to isolate PBMCs. The sequencer was an Illumina NovaSeq 6000. cDNA libraries for TCRalpha and TCRbeta were prepared by 5'RACE using constant-segment primers, with sample barcodes and unique molecular identifiers added. RNA was extracted from every sample with Trizol reagent. Amplification of the libraries took two PCR steps, and the second step added a second sample barcode plus Illumina TruSeq adapters. The libraries were sequenced on an Illumina NovaSeq using 2 x 150 bp paired-end reads. The paper's processing steps were these. The reads were demultiplexed and collapsed into UMI-guided consensus sequences using migec v1.2.7. With mixcr v2.1.11, UMI consensuses were aligned to TRA and TRB V and J templates and assembled into clonotypes. A clonotype was counted as expanded or contracted only when both edgeR and NoisET called the clonotype significant, with the noise models trained on biological replicates. edgeR calls used a false discovery rate-adjusted p below 0.01 and a log2 fold-change threshold of 1. As an exploratory analysis of dynamics, max-normalized trajectories of the 1000 most abundant clonotypes were examined by PCA with hierarchical clustering. Separately sequenced CD4+ and CD8+ repertoires were used to assign the CD4 or CD8 phenotype of responding clones. The raw public reads went through TCRdb reprocessing: fastp at Q25, MiXCR clone calling, in-frame beta chains kept. Records with the same CDR3 protein are collapsed into one entry carrying the most frequent genes and DNA. TCRdb's processing, not the authors', yielded these V and J calls. The sample table holds a few hundred thousand distinct CDR3 sequences, of which 25% to 30% were seen once. Together, the top ten hold approximately 13% of the sample.

The receptor comes from an adult woman who had mild COVID-19 (a few samples of this study predate the infection). The sample titles of this study are shuffled in the database, so cell type and time point are left out; the donor was told from shared clones. Sequenced input: PBMCs or a T cell subset sorted from them (not recorded which). The rearrangement combines TRBV6-6 with TRBJ1-1, with TRBD1 as a weak D call on 5 bases. The DNA reads as follows: TGTGCCACGGGTGACCCGGGGGACACTGAAGCTTTCTTT. Its protein is CATGDPGDTEAFF.